The clone carrying this TCR beta chain came up once. The antigen remains undetermined. CDR3 length: 13 amino acids. Trimming stripped 7 bases from V and 7 bases from J, with 14 bases between. This entry belongs to a study of post-analysis software for immune sequencing data. Study-wide points: With F measure, samples from one preparation batch clustered together strongly. Among roughly five TRBV segments more frequent in patients than controls were TRBV5-6, TRBV5-1 and TRBV20-1.

TCR beta cDNA libraries had unique molecular identifiers. T cells, roughly 0.9 to 11 million of them, yielded about half a million cDNA molecules. Using its own MiXCR run on the PCR reads, TCRdb lists one record per CDR3 protein. Of approximately 660,000 distinct CDR3 sequences listed, 55% to 60% were seen once; the top ten hold over 9%. What was sequenced was blood. The chain employs TRBV12-3 or TRBV12-4 and TRBJ1-5, with a weak D call TRBD1 (6 bases). This sequence originates from a girl aged 2 to 10 with multiple sclerosis. The CDR3 loop is CASMKMGGQPQHF. In nucleotides, the CDR3 is TGTGCCAGCATGAAGATGGGGGGCCAGCCCCAGCATTTT.